The rows below give T cell receptor beta chains drawn from one sample of a study of long-term antiretroviral therapy in people with HIV. Libraries were prepared by immunoSEQ multiplex PCR; TCRdb keeps only in-frame clonotypes and omits some of them. The sample gives under 50,000 clones, about 85% of which show up once; 4.5% to 6% is in the top ten. This specimen was unsorted PBMCs, taken 3.1 years after starting antiretroviral therapy. These receptors were obtained from a woman aged 45-65 years with HIV. Both conserved end residues are part of each CDR3. Each record gives: CDR3 DNA, CDR3 protein, clone size, J gene, V gene, D gene. D genes are given only for firm matches. Expanded clones are given a class, and other clones once, few, many or no size at all.

DNA: TGTGCCAGCAGCTTGGTACCAGGCTCTGGAAACACCATATATTTT
CDR3: CASSLVPGSGNTIYF
size: few
J: TRBJ1-3
V: TRBV5-5
D: .

DNA: TGTGCCAGCAGCTTAGCCGGAAGTCTCTACGAGCAGTACTTC
CDR3: CASSLAGSLYEQYF
size: .
J: TRBJ2-7
V: TRBV11-2
D: .

DNA: TGTGCCAGCAGCCCCGGGACAGGAGCGAGGAATCAGCCCCAGCATTTT
CDR3: CASSPGTGARNQPQHF
size: .
J: TRBJ1-5
V: TRBV11-1
D: TRBD1

DNA: TGTGCCAGCAGCCCCCGGACGGGGACTCAGCCCCAGCATTTT
CDR3: CASSPRTGTQPQHF
size: .
J: TRBJ1-5
V: TRBV5-8
D: .

DNA: TGTGCCAGCAGCAAAGTTGGGGGAGGGGATGGCTACACCTTC
CDR3: CASSKVGGGDGYTF
size: .
J: TRBJ1-2
V: TRBV21-1
D: .

DNA: TGTGCCAGCAGCTTAGCGGGACTAGCCCAATACGAGCAGTACTTC
CDR3: CASSLAGLAQYEQYF
size: once
J: TRBJ2-7
V: TRBV7-2
D: TRBD2

DNA: TGCGCCAGCAGCCAGGTCGGGAGGGGGGGGTCCAATGAGCAGTTCTTC
CDR3: CASSQVGRGGSNEQFF
size: .
J: TRBJ2-1
V: TRBV4-1
D: TRBD2

DNA: TGTGCCAGCAGCCAGCAAGCGGGGGGGTACAATGAGCAGTTCTTC
CDR3: CASSQQAGGYNEQFF
size: .
J: TRBJ2-1
V: TRBV7-3
D: TRBD2

DNA: TGTGCCAGCTCTCCTCCGGGACAGACGGAGACCCAGTACTTC
CDR3: CASSPPGQTETQYF
size: .
J: TRBJ2-5
V: TRBV18
D: TRBD1

DNA: TGTGCCTGGAGTACTAGCGGGAGAAACCTGTACCAAGAGACCCAGTACTTC
CDR3: CAWSTSGRNLYQETQYF
size: few
J: TRBJ2-5
V: TRBV30
D: TRBD2

DNA: TGTGCCACAGAGTCGACCTACAATGAGCAGTTCTTC
CDR3: CATESTYNEQFF
size: .
J: TRBJ2-1
V: TRBV5-6
D: .

DNA: TGTGCCAGCAGCTCCCGGGTGGGGGCCCAAACCGGGGAGCTGTTTTTT
CDR3: CASSSRVGAQTGELFF
size: .
J: TRBJ2-2
V: TRBV11-3
D: .

DNA: TGTGCCAGCAGTGAACGACAGGGGGCGAGGCAGCCCCAGCATTTT
CDR3: CASSERQGARQPQHF
size: .
J: TRBJ1-5
V: TRBV2
D: TRBD1

DNA: TGCGCCAGCAGCAGGACAGACCGCACTGAAGCTTTCTTT
CDR3: CASSRTDRTEAFF
size: once
J: TRBJ1-1
V: TRBV5-1
D: .

DNA: TGTGCCATCATGACAGGCCGCTCTGGAAACACCATATATTTT
CDR3: CAIMTGRSGNTIYF
size: .
J: TRBJ1-3
V: TRBV10-3
D: .

DNA: TGTGCCAGCCAGGGACTGAATTACGAGCAGTACTTC
CDR3: CASQGLNYEQYF
size: .
J: TRBJ2-7
V: TRBV7-9
D: .

DNA: TGTGCCAGCAGCGTAAGTAGCGGGGCTTCCTACGAGCAGTACTTC
CDR3: CASSVSSGASYEQYF
size: .
J: TRBJ2-7
V: TRBV9
D: TRBD2

DNA: TGCGCCAGCAGCCAAGTAGCCAACGAGCAGTACTTC
CDR3: CASSQVANEQYF
size: .
J: TRBJ2-7
V: TRBV4-1
D: .

DNA: TGCAGTGCTAGCGGGGGGCTCGAGCAGTACTTC
CDR3: CSASGGLEQYF
size: .
J: TRBJ2-7
V: TRBV20-1
D: .

DNA: TGTGCCATCAGTGAGCCTGGGTCTAGCACAGATACGCAGTATTTT
CDR3: CAISEPGSSTDTQYF
size: .
J: TRBJ2-3
V: TRBV10-3
D: .